Following are 19 T cell receptor beta chains from one sample sequenced in a study of control samples from healthy donors and cancer patients. TCRdb keeps only in-frame clones here, not all; method: immunoSEQ multiplex PCR. The table has about 130,000 clones, roughly 94% seen once. Material: PBMCs. The source is a man between 60 and 75 years old with colorectal cancer.

The chain couples TRBV7-2 to TRBJ2-1; 13 bases match TRBD2. This CDR3 is 15 amino acids long. Germline-derived CDR1 and CDR2 are SGHTA and FQGNSA. Trimming removed 5 bases from V and 4 bases from J; junction bases left unmatched: 2. The CDR3 sequence is CASSPLAGGYNEQFF. The CDR3 DNA is TGTGCCAGCAGCCCACTAGCGGGGGGGTACAATGAGCAGTTCTTC.

CDR3 residues: CATSPREGYGYTF. CDR3 coding DNA: TGTGCCACCAGCCCCCGGGAAGGCTATGGCTACACCTTC. The chain uses TRBV15 and TRBJ1-2; unclear D gene. V was trimmed by 5 bases and J by 4 bases, leaving 11 bases between them. The CDR3 loop spans 13 amino acids. Germline V gives CDR1 LNHNV, CDR2 YYDKDF (reference sequence).

The rearrangement joins TRBV4-1 to TRBJ1-5, with 7 positions matching TRBD1. The germline V gene has CDR1 MGHRA and CDR2 YSYEKL. This CDR3 is 15 amino acids long. Losses at the gene ends were 3 bases for V and 0 bases for J; bases not matched to a gene: 2. The CDR3 protein is CASSQGQYSNQPQHF. The CDR3 DNA is TGCGCCAGCAGCCAGGGACAGTATAGCAATCAGCCCCAGCATTTT.

The genes are TRBV19 and TRBJ1-6; D is unclear. Trimming left V 5 bases short and J 8 bases short, with 7 bases between. This CDR3 is 12 amino acids long. Germline-derived CDR1 and CDR2 are LNHDA and SQIVND (reference sequence). CDR3: CASSRPDSPLHF. The CDR3, as DNA: TGTGCCAGTAGTCGTCCGGATTCACCCCTCCACTTT.

This rearrangement joins TRBV19 to TRBJ1-5; tentatively, D is TRBD1 (5 bases). The CDR3 length is 13 residues. Germline CDR1 and CDR2: LNHDA and SQIVND (reference sequence). V lost 4 bases to trimming and J lost 6 bases, with 10 bases between them. The CDR3: CASSTSTGQPQHF. CDR3 nucleotide sequence: TGTGCCAGTAGTACATCCACAGGTCAGCCCCAGCATTTT.

J is TRBJ1-6 and V is TRBV6-4, with D maybe TRBD1 (6 bases). From germline, CDR1 is MRHNA and CDR2 SNTAGT. V was trimmed by 6 bases and J by 8 bases, leaving 14 bases between them. This CDR3 is built from 14 residues. The CDR3 bases are TGTGCCAGCAGACACAGGGACGACGATTCACCCCTCCACTTT. As protein: CASRHRDDDSPLHF.

V and J are TRBV2 and TRBJ1-3; D unresolved. V lost 2 bases to trimming and J lost 0 bases, with 8 bases between them. CDR1 and CDR2 from the germline V gene are SNHLY and FYNNEI. This CDR3 contains 15 residues. The CDR3 coding sequence is TGTGCCAGCAGTGAACAGGCGATCTCTGGAAACACCATATATTTT. This translates into CASSEQAISGNTIYF. The whole variable domain, remainder taken from reference TRBV2 and TRBJ1-3, is EPEVTQTPSHQVTQMGQEVILRCVPISNHLYFYWYRQILGQKVEFLVSFYNNEISEKSEIFDDQFSVERPDGSNFTLKIRSTKLEDSAMYFCASSEQAISGNTIYFGEGSWLTVV.

This chain uses TRBV3-1 (or the pseudogene TRBV3-2) with TRBJ1-6, with D maybe TRBD1 (5 bases). The CDR3 extends over 15 amino acids. Trimming took off 0 bases at V and 9 bases at J, with 12 bases between the two ends. Germline V gives CDR1 LGHDT, CDR2 YNNKEL (reference sequence). CDR3 nucleotides: TGTGCCAGCAGCCAAGATATCTACGGGGGTTCACCCCTCCACTTT. Its translation is CASSQDIYGGSPLHF.

This clone has just one count. J is TRBJ1-1 and V is TRBV12-3 or TRBV12-4; no firm D call. This CDR3 is 11 amino acids long. V lost 6 bases to trimming and J lost 5 bases, with 7 bases between them. In DNA form, the CDR3 reads TGTGCCAGCAGCCATGATACTGAAGCTTTCTTT. Translated: CASSHDTEAFF.

V gene TRBV11-2 combines with J gene TRBJ1-1, with 9 bases lining up with TRBD1. Trimming cost V 6 bases and J 7 bases; bases outside gene matches: 9. Germline-derived CDR1 and CDR2 are SGHAT and FQNNGV. This CDR3 region has 14 residues. DNA of the CDR3: TGTGCCAGCAGGCGGACAGGGGATCCCCTTGAAGCTTTCTTT. It codes for CASRRTGDPLEAFF.

V is TRBV5-1 and J is TRBJ1-2, with a possible D match to TRBD1 (5 bases). V was pared by 0 bases and J by 5 bases, with 11 bases between. This CDR3 comprises 14 residues. Germline CDR1 is SGHRS and CDR2 is YFSETQ. The CDR3 here is CASSLVTGEYGYTF. CDR3 nucleotides: TGCGCCAGCAGCTTGGTTACAGGAGAGTATGGCTACACCTTC.

The J gene is TRBJ2-7, the V gene TRBV6-2 or TRBV6-3, with a possible D match to TRBD1 (6 bases). Per the germline V gene, CDR1 is MNHEY and CDR2 is SVGEGT. The CDR3 consists of 15 residues. V lost 4 bases to trimming and J lost 5 bases, with 18 bases between them. The CDR3 coding sequence is TGTGCCAGCAGTTCCGCCCGGGACACGGTTAACGAGCAGTACTTC. Its protein is CASSSARDTVNEQYF.

The rearrangement joins TRBV7-9 to TRBJ2-2; a possible D gene is TRBD2 (6 bases). The CDR3 length is 15 residues. Trimming shortened V by 7 bases and J by 0 bases, and 12 bases separated the two germline ends. Germline V gene sequence: CDR1 SEHNR, CDR2 FQNEAQ (reference sequence). The CDR3 nucleotides are TGTGCCAGCAACCGAGGGAGGACGAACACCGGGGAGCTGTTTTTT. Amino acids: CASNRGRTNTGELFF. The complete variable domain, with remaining parts taken from reference TRBV7-9 and TRBJ2-2, reads DTGVSQNPRHKITKRGQNVTFRCDPISEHNRLYWYRQTLGQGPEFLTYFQNEAQLEKSRLLSDRFSAERPKGSFSTLEIQRTEQGDSAMYLCASNRGRTNTGELFFGEGSRLTVL.

V is TRBV6-5 and J is TRBJ2-7; 9 positions agree with TRBD1. Trimming removed 5 bases from V and 5 bases from J; junction bases left unmatched: 10. Germline lookup yields CDR1 MNHEY and CDR2 SVGAGI. The CDR3 sequence is 15 residues long. The chain's CDR3 is CASSRAGQGRHEQYF. The CDR3 DNA follows: TGTGCCAGCAGTCGGGCCGGACAGGGGCGGCACGAGCAGTACTTC.

The V and J genes are TRBV6-2 or TRBV6-3 and TRBJ1-5; D is perhaps TRBD1 (5 bases). Trimming left V 2 bases short and J 6 bases short, with 8 bases between. The length of the CDR3 is 13 residues. CDR1 MNHEY and CDR2 SVGEGT come from the germline V gene. DNA of the CDR3: TGTGCCAGCAGTTACGCGGGGCCTCAGCCCCAGCATTTT. It encodes CASSYAGPQPQHF.

V and J are TRBV4-3 and TRBJ1-6, with D uncertain. V lost 0 bases and J lost 0, with 12 bases in between. CDR3 size: 18 residues. Germline values: CDR1 LGHNA, CDR2 YSLEER. CDR3 DNA: TGCGCCAGCAGCCAAGATCTGGGCAGTCCCTCCTATAATTCACCCCTCCACTTT. Its protein is CASSQDLGSPSYNSPLHF.

The chain couples TRBV28 to TRBJ2-6, with 8 nucleotides matching TRBD1. J gave up 2 bases and V 8 bases, and 14 bases lay outside the gene matches. Germline values: CDR1 MDHEN, CDR2 SYDVKM. The CDR3 is 18 residues long. CDR3 DNA: TGTGCCAGCTTTTCAGGGGGCTTCTTTAACCCTGGGGCCAACGTCCTGACTTTC. It codes for CASFSGGFFNPGANVLTF.

This clone has only one observation. This chain connects TRBV5-4 to TRBJ1-6; tentative D call: TRBD1 (6 bases). The CDR3 has 16 amino acids. Trimming stripped 0 bases from V and 6 bases from J, with 13 bases between. The V gene's germline CDR1 is SGHNT and CDR2 YYREEE (reference sequence). The CDR3 sequence is CASSLERGASNSPLHF. CDR3 nucleotide sequence: TGTGCCAGCAGCTTGGAAAGGGGGGCGAGTAATTCACCCCTCCACTTT.

The chain combines TRBV7-6 with TRBJ2-7; D tentatively fits TRBD1 or TRBD2 (5 bases each). The CDR3 runs 13 residues. Germline CDR1 and CDR2: SGHVS and FNYEAQ. The V gene lost 4 bases and the J gene lost 5 bases, with 12 bases spanning the gap. CDR3 DNA: TGTGCCAGCAGCTATAGTGGGGGAGACGAGCAGTACTTC. Translating gives CASSYSGGDEQYF. Drawing the rest from reference TRBV7-6 and TRBJ2-7, the complete variable domain is GAGVSQSPRYKVTKRGQDVALRCDPISGHVSLYWYRQALGQGPEFLTYFNYEAQQDKSGLPNDRFSAERPEGSISTLTIQRTEQRDSAMYRCASSYSGGDEQYFGPGTRLTVT.